This entry describes one T cell receptor beta chain. The protocol was immunoSEQ multiplex PCR, while the TCRdb copy is restricted to in-frame clones and leaves out a portion. The sample lists some 77,000 clones, over 85% occurring once. This entry is derived from a study of T cell changes during pregnancy in multiple sclerosis. The CDR3 runs to 19 residues. The trim removed 5 bases at V and 1 base at J, leaving 13 bases unmatched. Germline V gene data show CDR1 as PRHDT and CDR2 as FYEKMQ (reference sequence). The V gene is TRBV13, the J gene TRBJ2-2; 10 nucleotides align to TRBD2. The sample was CD4+ T cells from peripheral blood mononuclear cells, taken before pregnancy. This TCR came from a female donor with multiple sclerosis, enrolled in a pregnancy study. This CDR3 is CASSPPRRASGRNTGELFF. Written as DNA, the CDR3 is TGTGCCAGCAGCCCCCCTCGAAGGGCTAGCGGGAGGAACACCGGGGAGCTGTTTTTT.